This T cell receptor (beta chain) appears in the sequencing data of a study of blood T cell repertoires in COVID-19 (TCRdb year 2020). Background for the entire study: Samples from collaborators originated in the United States, Italy and Spain and spanned both the acute and convalescent phases of COVID-19. Samples came from the ongoing ImmuneRACE study (first 160 participants) plus 1,254 subjects from 6 global collaborators. Sample metadata almost always included a de-identified subject ID, COVID-19 status, age in years and sex. The repertoires were made available in a free public database intended to serve as a resource for research on the immune response to SARS-CoV-2. The prospective study material was composed of cDNA or gDNA derived from T cells, B-cell-depleted T cells, or PBMCs. Where HLA class I and class II types were available, the types were taken from metadata supplied by the sample provider, not from assay-based typing. Deeply sampled blood TCRbeta repertoires from subjects exposed to, actively infected with, or recovered from COVID-19 were included in the dataset.

Of note for this clone: Its antigen has not been determined. One base away there is no much larger clone; base qualities are not given.

TCRbeta CDR3 regions were amplified from genomic DNA by means of the immunoSEQ Assay, a bias-controlled multiplex PCR. In the authors' own workflow: The number of nucleated cells in each sample was estimated by amplification of reference gene primers within the assay. To quantify the absolute abundance of each unique TCRbeta CDR3 rearrangement, sequence reads were collapsed and filtered. For each sample, productive Simpson clonality was calculated as the square root of Simpson's diversity index across productive rearrangements. TCRdb obtained this table from immuneACCESS and retained in-frame rearrangements with V and J assigned. These tables miss some clones; where compared with another copy, unresolved V genes account for less than half of the shortfall, and the remainder is unexplained. Clone size and the V and J calls come from that table; the DNA yielded D and trimming. Counted in this sample were about 90,000 clones; over 75% of them appeared once. The ten largest account for around an eighth of the sample.

Overall study results and their limits: How much clinical and demographic metadata was included differed by source and by participant, and the metadata was provided uncurated.

V and J are truncated by 5 bases and 5 bases respectively, leaving an intervening sequence of 16 bases. CDR3 length: 14 amino acids, cysteine to phenylalanine. The CDR3 DNA has 42 bases and is translated from base 1. The CDR1 and CDR2 encoded by the germline V gene are SNHLY and FYNNEI. Each collaborating institution followed its own protocols to collect whole blood in K2EDTA tubes. For TCRbeta analysis, collaborator samples were shipped as frozen whole blood, as isolated PBMCs, or as DNA extracted from either sample type. Input material: peripheral blood. This sequence uses TRBV2 and TRBJ2-7, with TRBD2 tentatively as D gene (5 bases match). The receptor comes from a human donor in a cohort sampled during active COVID-19. The CDR3: CASSPAEAPNEQYF. The DNA sequence reads TGTGCCAGCAGTCCGGCGGAGGCCCCCAACGAGCAGTACTTC.